The T cell receptor (beta chain) under discussion was sequenced for a study of early T cells in non-severe SARS-CoV-2 infection. General study results and limits: Using VDJdb, the matching emphasized anti-spike CD8 responses while missing private and CD4 specificities.

This clonotype was observed a few times. The antigen is undetermined. The protocol attached unique molecular identifiers to individual cDNA molecules. TCRdb independently ran MiXCR on the 5' RACE reads; one entry per CDR3 protein. The sample shows tens of thousands of distinct CDR3 sequences, about 9.4% of them seen only once. Germline V gene sequence: CDR1 SGHTA, CDR2 FQGTGA. Trimming left V 5 bases short and J 2 bases short, with 13 bases between. The CDR3 is made up of 15 amino acids. This chain joins TRBV7-3 and TRBJ2-1; D possibly matches TRBD1 or TRBD2 (5 bases each). The receptor was isolated from an adult who was a healthcare worker with PCR-confirmed SARS-CoV-2 infection or an uninfected control (not recorded which). The material was whole blood, obtained at baseline. The CDR3 region has the DNA TGTGCCAGCAGCCGGGACCGTGAAGCCTACAATGAGCAGTTCTTC. Translating it yields CASSRDREAYNEQFF. Full variable domain (missing parts from reference TRBV7-3 and TRBJ2-1): GAGVSQTPSNKVTEKGKYVELRCDPISGHTALYWYRQSLGQGPEFLIYFQGTGAADDSGLPNDRFFAVRPEGSVSTLKIQRTERGDSAVYLCASSRDREAYNEQFFGPGTRLTVL.